This TCR beta chain comes out of a study of T cell responses to AZD1222 COVID-19 vaccine. Method: immunoSEQ multiplex PCR; TCRdb's copy keeps in-frame clones and lacks some. The table includes tens of thousands of clones, roughly 87% detected once. This CDR3 region has 13 residues. Trimming cost V 1 base and J 8 bases, with 11 bases left between them. Germline CDR1 reads KGHSH; CDR2 reads LQKENI. Study-wide points: Spike-specific TCR breadth and depth both grew after two AZD1222 doses. Dominant CD4 TCR responses targeted spike regions 160-218 and 743-854. No day 14 peak samples; only post-peak repertoires were characterized. Just a handful of people given AZD1222 tested seropositive at baseline.

About this clone: Its cognate antigen is unknown.

The chain uses TRBV18 and TRBJ1-2; no definite D call. The sample was peripheral blood, taken on day 0 of AZD1222 vaccination. The TCR comes from an adult in good health. This chain's CDR3 is CASSPRSRLGYTF. The CDR3 DNA sequence: TGTGCCAGCTCACCACGGTCGAGGTTGGGCTACACCTTC.